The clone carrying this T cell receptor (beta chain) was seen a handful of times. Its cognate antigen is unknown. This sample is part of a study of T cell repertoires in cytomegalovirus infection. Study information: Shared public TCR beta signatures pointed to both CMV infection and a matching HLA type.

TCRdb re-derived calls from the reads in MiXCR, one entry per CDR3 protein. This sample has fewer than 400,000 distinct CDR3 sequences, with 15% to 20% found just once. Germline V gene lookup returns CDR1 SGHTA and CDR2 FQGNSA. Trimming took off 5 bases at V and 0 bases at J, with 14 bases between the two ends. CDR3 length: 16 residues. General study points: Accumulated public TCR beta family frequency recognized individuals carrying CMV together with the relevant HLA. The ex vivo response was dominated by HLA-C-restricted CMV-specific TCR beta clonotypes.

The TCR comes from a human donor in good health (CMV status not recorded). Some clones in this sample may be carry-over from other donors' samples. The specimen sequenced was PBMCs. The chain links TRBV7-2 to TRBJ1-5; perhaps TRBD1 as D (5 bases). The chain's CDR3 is CASSRGDRVSNQPQHF. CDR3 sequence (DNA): TGTGCCAGCAGCAGAGGAGACAGAGTTAGCAATCAGCCCCAGCATTTT.